Sequencing of this T cell receptor (beta chain) was carried out in a study of cytomegalovirus exposure and HLA in healthy donors. Points from the study as a whole: Generally TCR sequences proved uncommon, though certain public TCRs appeared in numerous donors.

The repertoire was sequenced with immunoSEQ multiplex PCR; TCRdb's copy has only in-frame clones and lacks some. The table lists 150,000 or so clones, around nine tenths of them singletons, with approximately 1.5% in the top ten. The CDR3 is made up of 17 amino acids. Germline V gene sequence: CDR1 SNHLY, CDR2 FYNNEI. Trimming cost V 2 bases and J 2 bases; bases outside gene matches: 8. Worth noting for this clone: Its matching antigen is unknown.

Sequenced material: PBMCs. The J gene is TRBJ2-3, the V gene TRBV2; 9 bases line up with TRBD2. The receptor was derived from a woman aged 30 to 39 in good health and CMV-seronegative. CDR3 sequence: CASSEIVAGVNTDTQYF. CDR3 nucleotide sequence: TGTGCCAGCAGTGAAATAGTAGCGGGGGTTAACACAGATACGCAGTATTTT.